These T cell receptor beta chains were read from a single sample in a study of early T cells in non-severe SARS-CoV-2 infection. TCRdb called the 5' RACE reads again in MiXCR, with one record for every CDR3 protein. The data contain about 35,000 distinct CDR3 sequences, roughly 4.5% of them singletons. Sequencing was performed on whole blood. The origin of the receptors is an adult who was a healthcare worker with PCR-confirmed SARS-CoV-2 infection or an uninfected control (not recorded which). Both conserved end residues are part of each CDR3. The order of the fields is V gene, D gene, clone size, J gene, CDR3 DNA, CDR3 protein. The D gene is left open where the match is weak. For some rows the clone size is stated as once, few or many, or as a class when expanded; others skip it.

TRBV7-2	TRBD1	few	TRBJ2-7	TGTGCCAGCAGCTTAGTGAGTTCAGGGGGCCCTTTTTACGCTTACGAGCAGTACTTC	CASSLVSSGGPFYAYEQYF
TRBV7-9	.	many	TRBJ2-7	TGTGCCAGCAGCTATCCCCAACAGGGCCCGACGACCTACGAGCAGTACTTC	CASSYPQQGPTTYEQYF
TRBV6-1	.	many	TRBJ1-6	TGTGCCAGCAGTGAAGCGGCGGGGAATTCACCCCTCCACTTT	CASSEAAGNSPLHF
TRBV6-5	.	many	TRBJ1-1	TGTGCCAGCAGTTACGTGGCCCCAGCGGATTTCTTT	CASSYVAPADFF
TRBV25-1	.	.	TRBJ2-7	TGTGCCACCAGGACGGAGCGTTACTACGAGCAGTACTTC	CATRTERYYEQYF
TRBV6-5	.	many	TRBJ2-3	TGTGCCAGCAGTACCAACAGGGCAGATACGCAGTATTTT	CASSTNRADTQYF
TRBV7-2	.	many	TRBJ1-3	TGTGCCAGCAGCTTAAACCCAGGGGCTGGAAACACCATATATTTT	CASSLNPGAGNTIYF
TRBV7-3	.	many	TRBJ2-2	TGTGCCAGCAGCGGCGGACAGTTCACCGGGGAGCTGTTTTTT	CASSGGQFTGELFF
TRBV7-8	.	many	TRBJ2-7	TGTGCCAGCAGCTCCTTAGGAGGACCGCTACGAAAGCAGTACTTC	CASSSLGGPLRKQYF
TRBV18	.	many	TRBJ2-2	TGTGCCAGCTCACAGGAGGCCGGGGAGCTGTTTTTT	CASSQEAGELFF
TRBV6-2/TRBV6-3	TRBD1	many	TRBJ2-5	TGTGCCAGCAGGGGACAGTACCAAGAGACCCAGTACTTC	CASRGQYQETQYF
TRBV6-5	.	many	TRBJ1-2	TGTGCCACCAATTATCAGGGGAGGGACTATGGCTACACCTTC	CATNYQGRDYGYTF
TRBV5-1	.	few	TRBJ2-7	TGCGCCAGCAGCCCGGCAGGGCCACAAACCTACGAGCAGTACTTC	CASSPAGPQTYEQYF
TRBV7-2	TRBD1	many	TRBJ1-1	TGTGCCAGCAGCTTGAGGGGGACAGCTATGAACACTGAAGCTTTCTTT	CASSLRGTAMNTEAFF
TRBV28	.	many	TRBJ2-7	TGTGCCAGCAGTCCCGACCCAGCCTACGAGCAGTACTTC	CASSPDPAYEQYF
TRBV7-9	TRBD1	many	TRBJ2-1	TGTGCCAGCAGCTCCGGACAGGGTGGGCGAAGGGAGTTCTTC	CASSSGQGGRREFF
TRBV5-1	.	few	TRBJ2-1	TGCGCCAGCAGAAACCAAGGGACGTCCTACAATGAGCAGTTCTTC	CASRNQGTSYNEQFF
TRBV18	.	many	TRBJ2-7	TGTGCCAGCTCACCACCGGGGGCGACTCGAATTTACGAGCAGTACTTC	CASSPPGATRIYEQYF
TRBV14	.	few	TRBJ2-7	TGTGCCAGCAGCCAAGGCATCCGACAGTACCACACCTACGAGCAGTACTTC	CASSQGIRQYHTYEQYF
TRBV7-8	.	few	TRBJ1-4	TGTGCCAGCAGCTCGACCCCGGCTCTAGAAAAACTGTTTTTT	CASSSTPALEKLFF
TRBV9	.	many	TRBJ1-1	TGTGCCAGCAGCGTTGGGGGGCGCGGAACTGAAGCTTTCTTT	CASSVGGRGTEAFF
TRBV5-1	TRBD2	few	TRBJ2-7	TGCGCCAGCAGCTTAGGACTAGCGGGAGGAAGCGAGCAGTACTTC	CASSLGLAGGSEQYF
TRBV4-3	TRBD2	many	TRBJ2-7	TGCGCCAGCAGCCAAGGGAGGAGCGGGGGCTCCTACGAGCAGTACTTC	CASSQGRSGGSYEQYF